Only one count was recorded for the clone carrying this TCR beta chain. The data originate from a study of PD-L1 blockade in urothelial cancer. Measured with immunoSEQ multiplex PCR; TCRdb has only the in-frame clones, and not every one. This table has about 83,000 clones, about nine tenths appearing once. CDR3 size: 17 residues. Trimming cost V 0 bases and J 4 bases; bases outside gene matches: 10. Germline-derived CDR1 and CDR2 are MNHEY and SMNVEV (reference sequence). V usage is TRBV27 and J usage is TRBJ2-7, with 9 bases fitting TRBD2. The specimen was PBMCs, collected around atezolizumab (anti-PD-L1) treatment. The source of this sequence is a woman aged 70 to 79 with urothelial cancer. CDR3 protein: CASSLSSGLAKSYEQYF. The CDR3 coding sequence is TGTGCCAGCAGTTTATCATCGGGACTAGCAAAAAGTTACGAGCAGTACTTC.